This T cell receptor (beta chain) was identified in a study of blood T cells in healthy people across ages. CDR1 and CDR2 (germline): SGHDN, FVKESK. CDR3 length: 14 residues. Details on this clonotype: A much larger clone lies a single base off, so this may be a read error.

The use of a sample-barcoded 5' primer and a J-beta primer mix characterized a second PCR of roughly 7 to 11 cycles. TCRdb ran MiXCR on the 5' RACE reads and lists one entry per CDR3 protein. The table records around 800,000 distinct CDR3 sequences, less than 60% of them present only once. Sequencing was carried out using blood. This sequence was found in a man older than 75 in good health. V gene TRBV14 combines with J gene TRBJ2-3; D is undetermined. DNA of the CDR3: TGTGTCAGCAGCCAAGGAGTCCCCCCAGATACGCAGTATTTT. Its protein product is CVSSQGVPPDTQYF.